This T cell receptor (beta chain) was captured in a study of cytomegalovirus exposure and HLA in healthy donors. Use of 60 Vbeta and 13 Jbeta primers characterized the PCR. Method: immunoSEQ multiplex PCR; TCRdb's copy keeps in-frame clones and lacks some. The sample lists some 160,000 clones, roughly 75% occurring once. Germline CDR1 is SGHRS and CDR2 is YFSETQ. This CDR3 comprises 14 residues. With V trimmed by 2 bases and J by 9 bases, 7 bases remained unmatched. V usage is TRBV5-1 and J usage is TRBJ2-1; 8 positions match TRBD2. Sequencing was done on a sample of PBMCs. The TCR originated in a man aged 40-55 years in good health and CMV-seronegative. CDR3 sequence: CASSLEAGVAEQFF. The CDR3 DNA follows: TGCGCCAGCAGCTTAGAAGCGGGAGTGGCTGAGCAGTTCTTC.